A selection of T cell receptor beta chains follows, all from one sample in a study of T-cell reconstitution after alpha-beta-depleted transplantation in children. TCRdb redid the calling of the PCR reads with MiXCR, one entry per CDR3 protein. This table has 200,000 to 250,000 distinct CDR3 sequences, 25% appearing once. Material: PBMCs, obtained before TCRalphabeta/CD19-depleted stem cell transplant. The receptors shown here come from a girl aged 2 to 9 with Fanconi anemia, due to receive a stem cell transplant. Both conserved end residues are part of each CDR3. Fields, in order: clone size, J gene, D gene, V gene, CDR3 DNA, CDR3 protein. The D gene is left open where the match is weak. The size of a clone is reported for some rows only, either as once, few or many, or as a class for expanded clones.

>.|TRBJ2-1|.|TRBV6-4
TGTGCCAGCAGTCTAGAGGCGGAGCACAAAGAGCAGTTCTTC
CASSLEAEHKEQFF
>many|TRBJ2-2|.|TRBV27
TGTGCCAGCAGTTTCTTCGCGAACACCGGGGAGCTGTTTTTT
CASSFFANTGELFF
>.|TRBJ2-5|TRBD1|TRBV20-1
TGCAGTGCCACTAGGGGACAGCAAGAGACCCAGTACTTC
CSATRGQQETQYF
>.|TRBJ2-1|TRBD2|TRBV11-2
TGTGCCAGCAGCTCCCAGCGACTAGCGGGTGTCTCCTACAATGAGCAGTTCTTC
CASSSQRLAGVSYNEQFF
>.|TRBJ2-7|.|TRBV2
TGTGCCATGGACTCAAAAGATCACTACGAGCAGTACTTC
CAMDSKDHYEQYF
>.|TRBJ2-7|TRBD2|TRBV6-5
TGTGCCAGCAGTTACAGGGTGAGGGGACTAGCGGGGGGTGACTACGAGCAGTACTTC
CASSYRVRGLAGGDYEQYF
>.|TRBJ2-3|TRBD2|TRBV20-1
TGCAGTGCCAAAGACTTGGGCGGGAGGGGGACAGATACGCAGTATTTT
CSAKDLGGRGTDTQYF
>.|TRBJ2-5|.|TRBV2
TGTGCCAGCAGTGAAGCGGGTTCGAGCGAGACCCAGTACTTC
CASSEAGSSETQYF
>many|TRBJ2-3|.|TRBV7-2
TGTGCCAGCAGCTTAGGGATGAATGGATGGACAGATACGCAGTATTTT
CASSLGMNGWTDTQYF
>few|TRBJ1-1|.|TRBV15
TGTGCCACCAGCAGAAACACTGAAGCTTTCTTT
CATSRNTEAFF
>.|TRBJ1-1|.|TRBV28
TGTGCCAGCAGTTTACAAGGGGGTAGGATAAGGAACACTGAAGCTTTCTTT
CASSLQGGRIRNTEAFF
>many|TRBJ2-5|.|TRBV25-1
TGTGCCAGCAGTGATCTCACAGTCCAAGAGACCCAGTACTTC
CASSDLTVQETQYF
>few|TRBJ2-5|TRBD2|TRBV5-1
TGCGCCAGCAGCTTGGCCATAGCGGGGCAAGAGACCCAGTACTTC
CASSLAIAGQETQYF
>.|TRBJ2-2|TRBD2|TRBV2
TGTGCCAGCACCAGAAGACTAGCGGGATGGGCCGGGGAGCTGTTTTTT
CASTRRLAGWAGELFF
>.|TRBJ2-3|TRBD2|TRBV4-1
TGCGCCAGCAGGGACGTAGACTTTACTAGCGGAACAGATACGCAGTATTTT
CASRDVDFTSGTDTQYF
>many|TRBJ2-7|.|TRBV5-1
TGCGCCAGCAGCTTGCCTTCGGACGACGAGCAGTACTTC
CASSLPSDDEQYF
>.|TRBJ2-3|.|TRBV29-1
TGCAGCGTTGTGCAGGGCCCTGAGCCAGATACGCAGTATTTT
CSVVQGPEPDTQYF
>.|TRBJ2-7|.|TRBV20-1
TGCAGTGCTCGCCGGGCACTCTACGAGCAGTACTTC
CSARRALYEQYF
>many|TRBJ2-3|TRBD1|TRBV24-1
TGTGCCACCAGTGATCCACAGGGGGACGGCACAGATACGCAGTATTTT
CATSDPQGDGTDTQYF
>.|TRBJ2-7|.|TRBV3-1
TGTGCCAGCAGCCAATTGCCCGACGAGCAGTACTTC
CASSQLPDEQYF
>.|TRBJ2-7|TRBD2|TRBV29-1
TGCAGCGTGATTCTAGCGGGGGAACCCTACGAGCAGTACTTC
CSVILAGEPYEQYF
>.|TRBJ2-3|.|TRBV30
TGTGCCTGGAGTGCCGAGGAAAAAGATACGCAGTATTTT
CAWSAEEKDTQYF
>many|TRBJ2-1|.|TRBV20-1
TGCAGTGCTATCCAGGGACGAAACAATGAGCAGTTCTTC
CSAIQGRNNEQFF
>many|TRBJ1-4|TRBD1|TRBV5-1
TGCGCCAGCAGCTCCCAGGGGGCAGGGGAAAAACTGTTTTTT
CASSSQGAGEKLFF
>.|TRBJ2-7|TRBD2|TRBV6-2/TRBV6-3
TGTGCCAGCAGTCGGACTCGACTAGCCTCCTACGAGCAGTACTTC
CASSRTRLASYEQYF
>many|TRBJ2-5|.|TRBV29-1
TGCAGCGTTGTAAGCGGGTGGGAGACCCAGTACTTC
CSVVSGWETQYF
>few|TRBJ2-7|TRBD1|TRBV10-1
TGCGCCAACCAGGACAGGGCCGAGCAGTACTTC
CANQDRAEQYF
>many|TRBJ2-3|TRBD2|TRBV20-1
TGCAGTAGACATCTTGGGACTAGCGGGGGGATAGACACAGATACGCAGTATTTT
CSRHLGTSGGIDTDTQYF
>many|TRBJ2-5|TRBD2|TRBV4-2
TGTGCCAGCAGCCAAGAGTCAAGCGGGGGGTACCAAGAGACCCAGTACTTC
CASSQESSGGYQETQYF